This T cell receptor beta chain comes out of a study of blood T cell repertoires in COVID-19. On the study more broadly: Donors in the United States, Italy and Spain gave samples during acute or convalescent COVID-19. PBMCs, B-cell-depleted T cells, or T cells were the source of the cDNA or gDNA that made up the material.

In assigning cohorts, the study relied on participant-reported clinical history. Resolution of symptoms, clearance, or two negative PCRs was present in recovered Cohort 3 donors. CDR3 length: 15 residues. Germline assignment: CDR1 ENHRY and CDR2 SYGVKD. V shed 4 bases and J shed 0 bases, with 11 bases lying between them. Sequencing used immunoSEQ multiplex PCR; TCRdb keeps in-frame clones, though not all of them. The data show roughly 310,000 clones, around 91% seen once. The chain joins TRBV10-3 to TRBJ2-3; D perhaps matches TRBD2 (5 bases). Sample: PBMCs or T cells enriched from blood (not recorded which). This sequence was found in a woman in her forties who had recovered from COVID-19. In DNA form, the CDR3 reads TGTGCCATCAGTGGAGGGAGAACTAGCACAGATACGCAGTATTTT. Translation: CAISGGRTSTDTQYF.